This passage covers 20 T cell receptor beta chains from one sample sequenced in a study of identical twins (TCRdb year 2016). Library prep was done by 5' RACE. TCRdb records Illumina HiSeq 2000 as the sequencer. In-frame beta chains were kept once TCRdb had trimmed the public reads at Q25 with fastp and called clones with MiXCR. Rows with a matching CDR3 protein are joined into one entry that keeps the most common DNA and genes. Within this sample are around 250,000 distinct CDR3 sequences, with roughly 7% of them counted one time only. Jointly, the top ten make up roughly 3.7% of the sample. This sample was also put to use in a study of yellow fever vaccine responses in identical twins.

The sample was memory (CD45RO+) T cells sorted from blood. The cell subset or site tag for this specimen amounts to: CD45RO+ enriched T cells. Source of these receptors: a woman aged 18-29 years in good health.

This clonotype was seen a handful of times. This chain connects TRBV2 to TRBJ2-1, with D uncertain. CDR3 size: 12 residues. Germline loops: CDR1 SNHLY, CDR2 FYNNEI. Trimming stripped 7 bases from V and 9 bases from J, with 13 bases between. The CDR3 spells CASIRTAGEQFF. In DNA, the CDR3 is TGTGCCAGCATCCGAACTGCCGGTGAGCAGTTCTTC.

This clonotype appeared many times. The chain carries TRBV3-2 and TRBJ1-1. TRBV3-2 is given as a pseudogene. The CDR3 spans 18 residues. The CDR3 region is CASSQGKSVGFLNTEAFF. In DNA, the CDR3 is TGTGCCAGCAGCCAAGGAAAGTCAGTTGGGTTTTTGAACACTGAAGCTTTCTTT.

This clonotype was picked up many times. This chain joins TRBV7-6 and TRBJ2-3, with TRBD2 matching over 11 bases. Germline assignment: CDR1 SGHVS and CDR2 FNYEAQ. The CDR3 extends over 16 amino acids. The ends lost 5 bases at V and 5 bases at J; junction bases unmatched: 9. The CDR3 region has the DNA TGTGCCAGCAGCGAGTCCGTAGCGGGAGGGCTAGATACGCAGTATTTT. The encoded protein is CASSESVAGGLDTQYF.

In this sample, this clonotype turned up many times. The rearrangement links TRBV15 to TRBJ2-1; 13 bases fit TRBD2. The ends lost 1 base at V and 6 bases at J; junction bases unmatched: 12. The CDR3 sequence is 19 residues long. Per the germline V gene, CDR1 is LNHNV and CDR2 is YYDKDF (reference sequence). The CDR3 DNA is TGTGCCACCAGCAGAGGGTACCTGGTAGGGACTAGCGGGACCAATGAGCAGTTCTTC. This translates into CATSRGYLVGTSGTNEQFF.

The sample holds a few counts of this clonotype. The chain links TRBV25-1 to TRBJ1-4; TRBD1 might be the D (6 bases). V was pared by 2 bases and J by 7 bases, with 14 bases between. There are 15 residues in the CDR3. Germline V gene lookup returns CDR1 MGHDK and CDR2 SYGVNS. CDR3 coding DNA: TGTGCCAGCAGTGAACGACAGGCCGGGAGTGAAAAACTGTTTTTT. Translated, it gives CASSERQAGSEKLFF.

The chain joins TRBV24-1 to TRBJ2-5; TRBD2 is a possible D gene (5 bases). V gave up 12 bases and J gave up 6 bases, with 13 bases separating them. Per germline, CDR1 KGHDR and CDR2 SFDVKD. The CDR3 totals 11 residues. CDR3 residues: CASAAGKTQYF. The CDR3 bases are TGTGCCTCGGCAGCCGGGAAGACCCAGTACTTC.

This clonotype has a count of ten or more. The rearrangement joins TRBV12-3 or TRBV12-4 to TRBJ1-2; no definite D call. The CDR3 runs 11 residues. The V end lost 5 bases, the J end lost 5 bases, and 6 bases lay between the germline ends. Here the CDR3 reads CASSRRYGYTF. The DNA for the CDR3 is TGTGCCAGCAGTCGGCGTTATGGCTACACCTTC.

This clonotype was seen many times. This sequence joins TRBV5-6 and TRBJ2-4; no reliable D call. Trimming pared 5 bases from V and 2 bases from J, leaving 11 bases between. The germline CDR1 and CDR2 sequences are SGHDT and YYEEEE. This CDR3 has 14 residues. CDR3 protein: CASSRRLTKNIQYF. CDR3 sequence (DNA): TGTGCCAGCAGTCGACGGCTAACCAAAAACATTCAGTACTTC.

The J gene is TRBJ1-2, the V gene TRBV15; 8 bases agree with TRBD1. Germline V gene sequence: CDR1 LNHNV, CDR2 YYDKDF (reference sequence). This CDR3 is 13 amino acids long. V lost 5 bases to trimming and J lost 6 bases; unmatched junction nucleotides: 5. CDR3 sequence: CATSALQGDGYTF. The CDR3 coding sequence is TGTGCCACCAGCGCATTACAGGGGGATGGCTACACCTTC.

DNA of the CDR3: TGTGCCAGCAGCCCGACCGGACTAGCGGGAGCGGGTAATGAGCAGTTCTTC. As protein: CASSPTGLAGAGNEQFF. The J gene is TRBJ2-1, the V gene TRBV7-9; 13 nucleotides agree with TRBD2. The germline V gene encodes CDR1 SEHNR and CDR2 FQNEAQ (reference sequence). Trimming removed 5 bases from V and 7 bases from J; junction bases left unmatched: 11. The CDR3 contains 17 residues.

This clonotype has ten or more counts. The chain joins TRBV29-1 to TRBJ2-2; 10 bases fit TRBD1. The CDR3 has 15 residues. Germline V gene lookup returns CDR1 SQVTM and CDR2 ANQGSEA. V dropped 6 bases and J dropped 5; count of bases not matched to a gene: 9. The CDR3 sequence is CSVARDRGPTGELFF. CDR3 DNA: TGCAGCGTGGCCCGGGACAGGGGTCCGACCGGGGAGCTGTTTTTT.

The chain joins TRBV5-1 to TRBJ1-1; 8 bases match TRBD1. V lost 3 bases to trimming and J lost 3 bases; unmatched junction nucleotides: 13. CDR1 is SGHRS and CDR2 is YFSETQ in the germline V gene. The CDR3 is 17 amino acids. The CDR3 coding sequence is TGCGCCAGCAGCTCCAGTCGGACAGGGTATGGGGACACTGAAGCTTTCTTT. Translating gives CASSSSRTGYGDTEAFF.

V is TRBV3-1 and J is TRBJ2-3; 11 bases align to TRBD2. V shed 1 base and J 1 base; nucleotides not matched to a gene: 4. Germline CDR1 reads LGHDT; CDR2 reads YNNKEL (reference sequence). CDR3 length equals 17 residues. The CDR3 DNA reads as TGTGCCAGCAGCCAAGGATTGGGACTAGCGGGCACAGATACGCAGTATTTT. It encodes CASSQGLGLAGTDTQYF.

This clonotype appeared a few times. The chain combines TRBV2 with TRBJ2-1; 13 positions agree with TRBD2. The V segment lost 6 bases and the J segment 8 bases; nucleotides outside the gene matches: 1. The CDR3 spans 13 residues. Germline CDR1 and CDR2: SNHLY and FYNNEI. The CDR3 DNA reads TGTGCCAGCAGAGGGACTAGCGGGGATGAGCAGTTCTTC. It translates to CASRGTSGDEQFF.

The chain is built from TRBV20-1 and TRBJ2-3, with D perhaps matching TRBD2 (5 bases). CDR3 length: 15 residues. The V end was cut by 3 bases, the J end by 6 bases, with 19 bases between. Germline V gene lookup returns CDR1 DFQATT and CDR2 SNEGSKA (reference sequence). The CDR3 nucleotides are TGCAGTGCTAGTTACCGGGGAGCCCTCCCCGATACGCAGTATTTT. Its translation: CSASYRGALPDTQYF.

V and J are TRBV7-8 and TRBJ2-1, with 7 bases lining up with TRBD1. In germline, CDR1 is SGHVS, CDR2 FQNEAQ. The ends lost 2 bases at V and 7 bases at J; junction bases unmatched: 11. The CDR3 sequence is 16 residues long. This CDR3 is CASSLSQGSRLNEQFF. The CDR3 nucleotides read TGTGCCAGCAGCTTATCACAGGGGAGTAGATTGAATGAGCAGTTCTTC.

This clonotype was detected ten times or more. The chain uses TRBV12-3 or TRBV12-4 and TRBJ1-2, with 7 bases aligning to TRBD1. The V and J ends lost 5 bases and 3 bases, in that order; junction bases with no gene match: 3. The CDR3 has 13 amino acids. The DNA of the CDR3 is TGTGCCAGCAGTCCCGACAGGGACTATGGCTACACCTTC. Protein sequence: CASSPDRDYGYTF.

The sample holds many counts of this clonotype. The chain joins TRBV20-1 to TRBJ2-1; D possibly corresponds to TRBD1 (6 bases). This CDR3 contains 16 residues. Germline-derived CDR1 and CDR2 are DFQATT and SNEGSKA (reference sequence). V gave up 3 bases and J gave up 1 base, with 16 bases separating them. The CDR3 spells CSARFGGQQSYNEQFF. CDR3 sequence (DNA): TGCAGTGCTAGGTTTGGAGGACAGCAATCCTACAATGAGCAGTTCTTC.

The chain couples TRBV6-5 to TRBJ2-4; D gene uncertain. Germline loops: CDR1 MNHEY, CDR2 SVGAGI. V was trimmed by 2 bases and J by 5 bases, leaving 13 bases between them. The CDR3 is 15 amino acids. This chain's CDR3 is CASSYEWFGQNIQYF. The CDR3 region has the DNA TGTGCCAGCAGTTACGAATGGTTTGGCCAAAACATTCAGTACTTC.

This chain connects TRBV4-1 to TRBJ1-4; D call uncertain. The CDR3 is 16 residues long. Germline V CDR1 and CDR2: MGHRA, YSYEKL. Deletions cut 1 base from V and 2 bases from J, with 11 bases between. For the CDR3, the DNA is TGCGCCAGCAGCCAAGTGTCGGGGAGTACTAATGAAAAACTGTTTTTT. Translated, it gives CASSQVSGSTNEKLFF.